The 8 T cell receptor beta chains reported below all come from one sample, sequenced in a study of blood T cell repertoires in COVID-19. Generated by immunoSEQ multiplex PCR, the TCRdb table keeps only in-frame clones and is missing some. The repertoire holds under 200,000 clones, with approximately 81% as singletons. The sample taken for sequencing was peripheral blood. The receptors originated from a man younger than 35 with active or convalescent COVID-19.

The V gene is TRBV3-1 (or the pseudogene TRBV3-2), the J gene TRBJ1-1; TRBD1 might be the D (6 bases). This CDR3 has 13 amino acids. Germline V gives CDR1 LGHDT, CDR2 YNNKEL (reference sequence). The V end was cut by 3 bases, the J end by 4 bases, with 9 bases between. In DNA form, the CDR3 reads TGTGCCAGCAGCCAGAACAGGGCCACTGAAGCTTTCTTT. It specifies CASSQNRATEAFF.

The chain recombines TRBV13 with TRBJ2-7; 15 nucleotides agree with TRBD2. Germline V lookup: CDR1 PRHDT, CDR2 FYEKMQ (reference sequence). J was trimmed by 7 bases and V by 2 bases; bases with no gene match: 15. The CDR3 loop spans 19 amino acids. The CDR3 region has the DNA TGTGCCAGCAGCTTACTAGGGACTAGCGGGGGGATCCGGGGAGGAGAGCAGTACTTC. Protein product: CASSLLGTSGGIRGGEQYF. Full variable domain (rest looked up from reference TRBV13 and TRBJ2-7): AAGVIQSPRHLIKEKRETATLKCYPIPRHDTVYWYQQGPGQDPQFLISFYEKMQSDKGSIPDRFSAQQFSDYHSELNMSSLELGDSALYFCASSLLGTSGGIRGGEQYFGPGTRLTVT.

The rearrangement joins TRBV18 to TRBJ2-2, with 11 bases identical to TRBD1. This CDR3 spans 16 amino acids. V lost 5 bases to trimming and J lost 4 bases; unmatched junction nucleotides: 6. Per germline, CDR1 KGHSH and CDR2 LQKENI. This CDR3 is CASSTGTGGSTGELFF. CDR3 nucleotides: TGTGCCAGCTCAACCGGGACAGGGGGAAGCACCGGGGAGCTGTTTTTT.

This clone occurred once. CDR3 in DNA: TGTGCCAGCAGCCGCCTTAGCGGGGGGGCCTATGAGCAGTTCTTC. This gives the protein CASSRLSGGAYEQFF. The rearrangement joins TRBV14 to TRBJ2-1; 11 bases align to TRBD2. The ends lost 4 bases at V and 8 bases at J; junction bases unmatched: 7. CDR3 length: 15 residues. Germline V gene sequence: CDR1 SGHDN, CDR2 FVKESK.

Here the CDR3 reads CASSSLLAGGSYNEQFF. The CDR3 DNA reads as TGTGCCAGCAGCTCCCTTCTAGCGGGAGGGAGTTACAATGAGCAGTTCTTC. The chain couples TRBV6-2 or TRBV6-3 to TRBJ2-1, with 12 positions matching TRBD2. CDR3 length: 17 amino acids. After removal of 6 bases from V and 4 bases from J, the junction contained 10 bases not matched to a gene. Germline assignment: CDR1 MNHEY and CDR2 SVGEGT.

As regards this clone: Additional DNA sequences in this sample encode the identical CDR3. The chain carries TRBV7-2 and TRBJ2-5; a weak D match, TRBD1 (5 bases). The CDR3 is made up of 14 amino acids. Deletions cut 0 bases from V and 5 bases from J, with 10 bases between. Per the germline V gene, CDR1 is SGHTA and CDR2 is FQGNSA. CDR3 in amino acids: CASSLAGVGETQYF. The CDR3 DNA sequence: TGTGCCAGCAGCTTAGCAGGGGTAGGGGAGACCCAGTACTTC.

The V and J genes are TRBV5-1 and TRBJ1-2, with 7 bases lining up with TRBD1. The germline gives CDR1 SGHRS, CDR2 YFSETQ. The trim removed 0 bases at V and 9 bases at J, leaving 5 bases unmatched. The CDR3 is 13 residues long. The CDR3 nucleotides are TGCGCCAGCAGCTTGGGACAGGGTGTCAGCTACACCTTC. Translation: CASSLGQGVSYTF.

The V call is TRBV3-1 (or the pseudogene TRBV3-2), the J call TRBJ2-3; D is undetermined. V lost 2 bases to trimming and J lost 3 bases, with 15 bases between them. Looked up from germline, CDR1 is LGHDT and CDR2 is YNNKEL (reference sequence). The CDR3 runs 16 residues. The CDR3 region is CASSQQRPGSTDTQYF. The CDR3 bases are TGTGCCAGCAGCCAACAGCGACCCGGTAGTACAGATACGCAGTATTTT.